What follows are 21 T cell receptor beta chains derived from one specimen sequenced in a study of patients and donors after allogeneic stem cell transplantation. TCRdb recomputed calls from the RT-PCR reads with MiXCR, one row per CDR3 protein. Here the sample spans 150,000 to 200,000 distinct CDR3 sequences, about 32% being singletons. Source material: blood, either unsorted or a sorted T cell fraction (not recorded which). Receptors originate from a human donor who was either an allogeneic HSCT recipient or a stem cell or donor lymphocyte infusion donor (not recorded which). It is not recorded whose cells these are; they may come from a transplant donor.

J is TRBJ2-7 and V is TRBV9; TRBD1 matches 11 bases. The V segment lost 0 bases and the J segment 2 bases; nucleotides outside the gene matches: 4. The CDR3 spans 16 residues. CDR1 and CDR2 (germline): SGDLS, YYNGEE. Here the CDR3 reads CASSVGTGGAAYEQYF. The CDR3 DNA reads as TGTGCCAGCAGCGTAGGGACAGGGGGCGCCGCCTACGAGCAGTACTTC.

This chain uses TRBV5-1 with TRBJ1-2; D unresolved. Trimming stripped 2 bases from V and 1 base from J, with 9 bases between. The CDR3 consists of 14 residues. Germline-derived CDR1 and CDR2 are SGHRS and YFSETQ. CDR3 sequence: CASSLAKFNYGYTF. The CDR3 nucleotides are TGCGCCAGCAGCTTAGCGAAGTTTAACTATGGCTACACCTTC.

This clonotype has only a few counts. J is TRBJ1-1 and V is TRBV24-1, with 9 bases fitting TRBD1. Germline V gene sequence: CDR1 KGHDR, CDR2 SFDVKD. The length of the CDR3 is 14 residues. With 8 bases clipped from V and 1 base from J, the junction kept 4 bases outside the gene matches. CDR3 bases: TGTGCCACCACGGGACAGGGACGGAACACTGAAGCTTTCTTT. Translation: CATTGQGRNTEAFF.

The CDR3 protein is CASSQDGLAVIYEQYF. The CDR3 bases are TGCGCCAGCAGCCAAGATGGACTAGCGGTTATCTACGAGCAGTACTTC. This chain connects TRBV4-3 to TRBJ2-7; 10 bases line up with TRBD2. The CDR3 has 16 amino acids. Trimming removed 0 bases from V and 3 bases from J; junction bases left unmatched: 5. Germline V CDR1 and CDR2: LGHNA, YSLEER.

The chain is built from TRBV18 and TRBJ2-5; D remains unclear. The CDR3 extends over 12 amino acids. Germline V gives CDR1 KGHSH, CDR2 LQKENI. The V and J ends lost 2 bases and 5 bases respectively, with 6 bases between them. The CDR3 is CASSPSLETQYF. DNA of the CDR3: TGTGCCAGCTCACCATCGCTGGAGACCCAGTACTTC.

The genes are TRBV20-1 and TRBJ2-3; 8 positions match TRBD2. CDR1 is DFQATT and CDR2 is SNEGSKA in the germline V gene (reference sequence). Germline trimming cut 6 bases from V and 0 bases from J; bases unmatched to any gene: 8. The CDR3 is made up of 15 amino acids. The CDR3 sequence is CSARWSGSSTDTQYF. The CDR3, as DNA: TGCAGTGCCCGTTGGAGCGGGAGTAGCACAGATACGCAGTATTTT.

This clonotype was detected a few times. The chain carries TRBV7-3 and TRBJ2-2; TRBD2 matches at 9 bases. V dropped 4 bases and J dropped 6; count of bases not matched to a gene: 0. This CDR3 has 13 residues. Germline CDR1 and CDR2: SGHTA and FQGTGA. CDR3 coding DNA: TGTGCCAGCAGCTGGACTAGCGCCGGGGAGCTGTTTTTT. Translated, it gives CASSWTSAGELFF.

V and J are TRBV5-1 and TRBJ2-3, with unresolved D. The CDR3 is made up of 12 amino acids. CDR1 and CDR2 from the germline V gene are SGHRS and YFSETQ. V lost 4 bases and J 6 bases, leaving 9 bases between the germline ends. The CDR3 coding sequence is TGCGCCAGCAGCGGTCTAGGGGATACGCAGTATTTT. Translating it yields CASSGLGDTQYF.

In this sample, this clonotype turned up many times. V usage is TRBV6-5 and J usage is TRBJ1-2; D is undetermined. This CDR3 is built from 13 residues. CDR1 and CDR2 from the germline V gene are MNHEY and SVGAGI. The germline V and J ends were trimmed by 0 bases and 4 bases, with 6 bases remaining between them. The CDR3 sequence: CASSYSSLYGYTF. The CDR3 DNA sequence: TGTGCCAGCAGTTACTCGAGCCTCTATGGCTACACCTTC.

This clonotype was seen repeatedly, ten times or more. This chain uses TRBV12-3 or TRBV12-4 with TRBJ1-3; perhaps TRBD1 as D (6 bases). The CDR3 runs 17 residues. Trimming shortened V by 6 bases and J by 0 bases, and 18 bases separated the two germline ends. The CDR3 is CASSQTGGIGSGNTIYF. For the CDR3, the DNA is TGTGCCAGCAGCCAAACCGGGGGCATAGGCTCTGGAAACACCATATATTTT.

The V gene is TRBV30, the J gene TRBJ1-3; 7 bases align to TRBD1. The CDR3 loop spans 13 amino acids. V lost 5 bases and J lost 2; bases outside the gene matches: 3. CDR1 and CDR2 from the germline V gene are GTSNPN and SVGIG (reference sequence). DNA of the CDR3: TGTGCCTGGTGGACAGGTCCTGGAAACACCATATATTTT. Its translation: CAWWTGPGNTIYF. Complete variable domain (other parts from reference TRBV30 and TRBJ1-3): SQTIHQWPATLVQPVGSPLSLECTVEGTSNPNLYWYRQAAGRGLQLLFYSVGIGQISSEVPQNLSASRPQDRQFILSSKKLLLSDSGFYLCAWWTGPGNTIYFGEGSWLTVV.

The rearrangement links TRBV7-8 to TRBJ1-1; perhaps TRBD1 as D (6 bases). Germline V CDR1 and CDR2: SGHVS, FQNEAQ. The CDR3 spans 14 residues. V lost 5 bases and J 4 bases, leaving 14 bases between the germline ends. This CDR3 is CASSQPTGLTEAFF. The CDR3 DNA reads as TGTGCCAGCAGCCAACCGACAGGCCTCACTGAAGCTTTCTTT.

V gene TRBV12-3 or TRBV12-4 combines with J gene TRBJ2-1, with D possibly TRBD2 on 6 matching bases. The CDR3 loop spans 16 amino acids. Trimming stripped 6 bases from V and 4 bases from J, with 19 bases between. CDR3 in DNA: TGTGCCAGCAGCTTCGAGACCAGCGGGCCGTACAATGAGCAGTTCTTC. It is translated as CASSFETSGPYNEQFF.

The chain employs TRBV20-1 and TRBJ2-1, with 9 bases identical to TRBD2. V lost 4 bases to trimming and J lost 5 bases; unmatched junction nucleotides: 3. The CDR3 runs 13 residues. From germline, CDR1 is DFQATT and CDR2 SNEGSKA (reference sequence). CDR3 DNA: TGCAGTGCTATACTAGCGGGCAACAATGAGCAGTTCTTC. Protein sequence: CSAILAGNNEQFF.

This rearrangement joins TRBV5-1 to TRBJ1-2; D is unresolved. Germline CDR1 reads SGHRS; CDR2 reads YFSETQ. Trimming cost V 0 bases and J 5 bases, with 17 bases left between them. The CDR3 covers 16 residues. This CDR3 is CASSLVSAKALYGYTF. The CDR3 DNA is TGCGCCAGCAGCTTGGTTTCAGCCAAAGCCCTTTATGGCTACACCTTC.

The gene calls are TRBV5-1 and TRBJ2-1; possible D gene TRBD2, 5 bases. V shed 2 bases and J shed 7 bases, with 10 bases lying between them. Germline V gives CDR1 SGHRS, CDR2 YFSETQ. The length of the CDR3 is 13 residues. The CDR3 region is CASSFLQRNEQFF. The CDR3 DNA follows: TGCGCCAGCAGCTTTCTGCAGCGGAATGAGCAGTTCTTC.

This clonotype was counted only a few times. The chain joins TRBV5-1 to TRBJ1-1; D not certain. Per germline, CDR1 SGHRS and CDR2 YFSETQ. Trimming pared 0 bases from V and 4 bases from J, leaving 13 bases between. The CDR3 contains 15 residues. The CDR3 DNA sequence: TGCGCCAGCAGCTTGGGTAGGGAAAGCGGCACTGAAGCTTTCTTT. Amino acids: CASSLGRESGTEAFF.

The chain has TRBV6-2 or TRBV6-3 and TRBJ2-7; D unclear. In germline, CDR1 is MNHEY, CDR2 SVGEGT. V was shortened by 9 bases and J by 2 bases, with 11 bases between the two germline ends. CDR3 length: 12 residues. The CDR3 coding sequence is TGTGCCAGTAGAGACGGCCCCTACGAGCAGTACTTC. Residues: CASRDGPYEQYF.

The genes are TRBV12-3 or TRBV12-4 and TRBJ1-3, with D possibly being TRBD1 (5 bases). The CDR3 totals 17 residues. V was shortened by 5 bases and J by 0 bases, with 17 bases between the two germline ends. The CDR3 spells CASSPPWGSSSGNTIYF. CDR3 bases: TGTGCCAGCAGTCCCCCCTGGGGCAGTAGCTCTGGAAACACCATATATTTT.

V gene TRBV4-2 combines with J gene TRBJ2-7, with D perhaps being TRBD1 or TRBD2 (5 bases each). The germline CDR1 and CDR2 sequences are LGHNA and YNFKEQ. Trimming took off 1 base at V and 2 bases at J, with 12 bases between the two ends. This CDR3 is built from 15 residues. CDR3 DNA: TGTGCCAGCAGCCAAGGAGGGGAAACCACCTACGAGCAGTACTTC. It is translated as CASSQGGETTYEQYF.

The rearrangement uses TRBV9 and TRBJ2-2, with 8 nucleotides matching TRBD2. From germline, CDR1 is SGDLS and CDR2 YYNGEE. Trimming removed 4 bases from V and 4 bases from J; junction bases left unmatched: 9. The CDR3 length is 16 residues. The CDR3 spells CASSPPSGRSTGELFF. CDR3 sequence (DNA): TGTGCCAGCAGCCCCCCGAGCGGGAGAAGCACCGGGGAGCTGTTTTTT.